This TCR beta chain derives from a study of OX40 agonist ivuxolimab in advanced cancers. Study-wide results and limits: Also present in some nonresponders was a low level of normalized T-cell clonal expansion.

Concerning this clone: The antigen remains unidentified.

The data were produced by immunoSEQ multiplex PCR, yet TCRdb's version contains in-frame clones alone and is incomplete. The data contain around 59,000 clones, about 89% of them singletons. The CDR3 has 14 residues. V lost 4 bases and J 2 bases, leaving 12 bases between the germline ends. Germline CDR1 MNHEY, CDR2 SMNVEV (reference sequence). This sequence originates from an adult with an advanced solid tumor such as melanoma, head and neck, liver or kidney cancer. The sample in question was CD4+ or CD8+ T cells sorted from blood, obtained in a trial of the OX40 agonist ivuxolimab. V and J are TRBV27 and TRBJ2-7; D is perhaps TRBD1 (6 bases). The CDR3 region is CASSSDGTTYEQYF. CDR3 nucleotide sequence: TGTGCCAGCAGTTCCGACGGGACAACCTACGAGCAGTACTTC.